This record covers a single T cell receptor (beta chain). The antigen is unknown. A split of CD4+ cells into CD45RA+ naive and CD45RA-negative memory subsets was performed. Each sorted subset replicate got 200 ng genomic DNA, about 33,000 genomes. Produced via immunoSEQ multiplex PCR; TCRdb's table is partial and in-frame only. The sample records some 2,000,000 clones, around 95% being singletons. The entry originates in a study of shared clonotypes between healthy human individuals. Overall study results and limits: Generation of non-shared clonotypes was less probable than generation of clonotypes shared by all four donors.

Trimming left V 5 bases short and J 5 bases short, with 12 bases between. Germline CDR1 is MNHEY and CDR2 is SMNVEV (reference sequence). There are 13 residues in the CDR3. The receptor was derived from a man between 18 and 29 years old in good health. This sequence joins TRBV27 and TRBJ2-5; weak D call: TRBD1 (6 bases). The sequencing sample was made of naive CD4+ T cells sorted from blood. Subset given: CD45RA+ positively selected. The CDR3 is CASSRQVLETQYF. The CDR3 coding sequence is TGTGCCAGCAGTCGACAGGTTTTGGAGACCCAGTACTTC.